The rows below give T cell receptor beta chains drawn from one sample of a study of cytomegalovirus exposure and HLA in healthy donors. Measured with immunoSEQ multiplex PCR; TCRdb has only the in-frame clones, and not every one. The sample consists of over 70,000 clones, 80% of them appearing once. The sequenced material came from PBMCs. The origin of the receptors is a woman in her forties or fifties in good health and CMV-seropositive. CDR3s leave out the opening cysteine and the closing phenylalanine or tryptophan. Clone size is shown for a subset of rows, as once, few, many or a class of expanded clone.

clone size,J gene,V gene,CDR3 protein
.,TRBJ2-2,TRBV5-1,ASSLATGGSTGELF
.,TRBJ2-6,TRBV12-5,ASGFTLTDRAGANVLT
.,TRBJ1-6,TRBV25-1,ASQDPGSSYNSPLH
.,TRBJ1-6,TRBV5-4,ASSWGAGVASSYNSPLH
.,TRBJ2-3,TRBV5-1,ASSFFASGSSGTDTQY
.,TRBJ1-3,TRBV29-1,SVEDPLIRSFRGNTIY
.,TRBJ1-1,TRBV6-5,ASSHGHNTEAF
.,TRBJ1-6,TRBV2,ASHPRGYSPLH
.,TRBJ2-1,TRBV27,ASSPLSSYNEQF
.,TRBJ1-5,TRBV6-1,ASSTGQGGNQPQH
.,TRBJ2-3,TRBV19,ASSFYLDTQY
.,TRBJ2-6,TRBV18,ASPLTGSIAGANVLT
few,TRBJ2-1,TRBV7-9,ASSLEGLAGNNEQF
.,TRBJ2-7,TRBV5-6,ASSPLGGGPWEQY
.,TRBJ1-2,TRBV19,ASTLGTGVNYGYT
.,TRBJ2-6,TRBV6-1,ASSEFGSGANVLT
once,TRBJ2-1,TRBV5-1,ASSLLAGDQEQF
.,TRBJ2-1,TRBV19,ASKEGYEQF
.,TRBJ2-1,TRBV7-9,ASSWDSYYNEQF
.,TRBJ2-2,TRBV5-8,ASNYGQDGTGELF
once,TRBJ1-4,TRBV18,ASSPLTGSNEKLF
.,TRBJ1-6,TRBV25-1,ASSETGQPASPLH
few,TRBJ1-1,TRBV6-1,ASSAPGQGMNTEAF
.,TRBJ1-4,TRBV7-9,ASSTSRQGVEKLF
.,TRBJ2-1,TRBV2,ASRTGGSYNEQF
.,TRBJ1-4,TRBV7-8,ASSLMGQGNEKLF
.,TRBJ2-3,TRBV7-9,SSSSPDRGPSGDTQY
.,TRBJ2-5,TRBV7-3,ASSYRAGLAKETQY
.,TRBJ2-7,TRBV7-8,ASSSQDRVVIIEQY
.,TRBJ2-1,TRBV11-3,ASSSRRGRSRGDEQF
.,TRBJ2-5,TRBV6-6,ASSYGTAQETQY
.,TRBJ2-3,TRBV5-1,ASSSSSGGAGTQY
.,TRBJ1-3,TRBV25-1,ASSDSGTAGNTIY
few,TRBJ2-3,TRBV29-1,SAGGRESTDTQY
.,TRBJ1-2,TRBV5-4,ASSQGLPGVYNYGYT
.,TRBJ2-7,TRBV19,ASTPTGSYEQY
few,TRBJ2-4,TRBV4-1,ASNRGGVGAKNIQY
.,TRBJ1-1,TRBV2,ASSERQLTEAF
.,TRBJ1-1,TRBV18,ASSPTGRGEAF